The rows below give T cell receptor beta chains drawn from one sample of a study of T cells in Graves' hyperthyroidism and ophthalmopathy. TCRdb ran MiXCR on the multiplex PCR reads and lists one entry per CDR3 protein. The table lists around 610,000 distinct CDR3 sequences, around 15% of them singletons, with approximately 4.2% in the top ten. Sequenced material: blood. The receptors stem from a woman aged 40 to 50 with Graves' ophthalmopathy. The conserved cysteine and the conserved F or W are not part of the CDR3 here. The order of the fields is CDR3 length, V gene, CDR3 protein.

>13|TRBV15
ATSRDPDTNTEAF
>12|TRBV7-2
ASSLKGQGSGYT
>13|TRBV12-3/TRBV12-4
ASSFFPGASDGYT
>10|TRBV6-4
ASPGGGDIQY
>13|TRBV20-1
SARGTSGPADTQY
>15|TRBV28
ASWETGTGWATGELF
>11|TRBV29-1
SVVRNENTEAF
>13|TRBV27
ASSFLGLGNQPQH
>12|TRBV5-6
ASSLPSGQETQY
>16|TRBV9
ASSVDPTGGILNTEAF
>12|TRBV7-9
ASSLNSGLGEQY
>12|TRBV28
ASSLLGSSQPQH
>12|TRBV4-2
ASSQAQEGNEQF
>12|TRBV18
ASSPGAGTREQY
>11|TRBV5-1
ASSLDEIYGYT
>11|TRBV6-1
ASSELGGRREY
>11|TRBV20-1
SADRTGQVEAF
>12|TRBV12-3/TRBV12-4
ASVITGGDQPQH
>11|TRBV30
AWSAVMNTEAF
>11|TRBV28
ASRDFGNQPQH
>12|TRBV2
ASSGPVANTEAF
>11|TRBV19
ASNRDRGETQY
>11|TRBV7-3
ASSLETNQPQH